The rows below give T cell receptor beta chains drawn from one sample of a study of T cells after yellow fever vaccination. TCRdb independently ran MiXCR on the 5' RACE reads; one entry per CDR3 protein. Here the sample spans over 300,000 distinct CDR3 sequences, roughly 3.5% being singletons. The starting material was PBMCs, obtained on the day of the yellow fever booster vaccination. The receptors here all came from a man younger than 35 who received the YFV17D yellow fever vaccine. Each CDR3 is given with its conserved first and last residue. D genes are given only for firm matches. A clone size is listed for some rows: how often the clone was seen (once, few, many), or a class if it is expanded.

>.|TRBV5-1|16|many|TRBJ2-7
TGCGCCAGCAGCCCCCCCTACGATGGGTTCCACTACGAGCAGTACTTC
CASSPPYDGFHYEQYF
>.|TRBV20-1|16|many|TRBJ2-1
TGCAGTGCTACACCTCCTCTCCAGGGCCCACGCAATGAGCAGTTCTTC
CSATPPLQGPRNEQFF
>.|TRBV4-1|11|many|TRBJ2-4
TGCGCCAGCAGCCAAATGAACATTCAGTACTTC
CASSQMNIQYF
>.|TRBV4-3|14|many|TRBJ2-2
TGCGCCAGCAGCCACGCCAGGAACACCGGGGAGCTGTTTTTT
CASSHARNTGELFF
>TRBD2|TRBV25-1|14|.|TRBJ2-3
TGTGCCAGCTGTACTAGCGGGGGCACAGATACGCAGTATTTT
CASCTSGGTDTQYF
>.|TRBV6-5|13|many|TRBJ2-1
TGTGCCAGCAGCCAAATCGGAGCAAATGAGCAGTTCTTC
CASSQIGANEQFF
>TRBD1|TRBV6-2/TRBV6-3|14|many|TRBJ2-3
TGTGCCAGCAGTGGGGGACAGCTCACAGATACGCAGTATTTT
CASSGGQLTDTQYF
>.|TRBV20-1|16|many|TRBJ2-3
TGCAGTGCTAGAGATCTAAGTACCTCTAGCACAGATACGCAGTATTTT
CSARDLSTSSTDTQYF
>.|TRBV5-4|14|many|TRBJ2-5
TGTGCCAGCAGCTCCCGACGGACGGACGAGACCCAGTACTTC
CASSSRRTDETQYF
>.|TRBV5-1|16|few|TRBJ1-4
TGCGCCAGCAGCTTGGGACAGTCTTCAGCTAATGAAAAACTGTTTTTT
CASSLGQSSANEKLFF
>.|TRBV27|13|few|TRBJ2-4
TGTGCCAGCAGCCACCCGGGGTCGGACATTCAGTACTTC
CASSHPGSDIQYF
>.|TRBV11-2|15|.|TRBJ2-4
TGTGCCTGCAGCCCCCTACAGGGACCCAAAAACATTCAGTACTTC
CACSPLQGPKNIQYF
>TRBD1|TRBV7-2|15|.|TRBJ1-2
TGTGCCAGCAGCCCAACACAGGGGAGTGGGTATGGCTACACCTTC
CASSPTQGSGYGYTF
>.|TRBV20-1|14|many|TRBJ1-2
TGCAGTGCTAGAGAGACCCTCGGCGCCTATGGCTACACCTTC
CSARETLGAYGYTF
>.|TRBV9|15|.|TRBJ2-7
TGTGCCAGCAGCCCGACTGGGGGGGGGCTCCACGAGCAGTACTTC
CASSPTGGGLHEQYF
>.|TRBV20-1|11|many|TRBJ2-3
TGCAGTGCTGCTAGGACAGATACGCAGTATTTT
CSAARTDTQYF
>TRBD2|TRBV5-1|13|many|TRBJ2-3
TGCGCCAGCACGAGCGGGGACACAGATACGCAGTATTTT
CASTSGDTDTQYF
>.|TRBV27|17|few|TRBJ1-2
TGTGCCAGCAGTTCAACCTTTCGAAGGCGCCAGCTCTATGGCTACACCTTC
CASSSTFRRRQLYGYTF
>.|TRBV24-1|12|few|TRBJ2-1
TGTGCCACCAGCAGCTATAGCAATGAGCAGTTCTTC
CATSSYSNEQFF
>.|TRBV20-1|15|few|TRBJ2-7
TGCAGTGCTCGGACGAGGATGGAGGTGGCCTACGAGCAGTACTTC
CSARTRMEVAYEQYF
>TRBD2|TRBV6-1|15|few|TRBJ2-3
TGTGCCAGCAGCGAAGCGGGGGGGCCAGCAGATACGCAGTATTTT
CASSEAGGPADTQYF
>.|TRBV5-1|15|many|TRBJ2-1
TGCGCCAGCAGCTTGGATGGTCAACGGTACAATGAGCAGTTCTTC
CASSLDGQRYNEQFF
>.|TRBV2|18|many|TRBJ2-6
TGTGCCAGCAGTGAAGGGCCAGGGCGCTCTTCTGGGGCCAACGTCCTGACTTTC
CASSEGPGRSSGANVLTF
>TRBD1|TRBV7-8|15|few|TRBJ2-2
TGTGCCAGCAGCTTAGAGAGACAGGGGGCCGGGGAGCTGTTTTTT
CASSLERQGAGELFF